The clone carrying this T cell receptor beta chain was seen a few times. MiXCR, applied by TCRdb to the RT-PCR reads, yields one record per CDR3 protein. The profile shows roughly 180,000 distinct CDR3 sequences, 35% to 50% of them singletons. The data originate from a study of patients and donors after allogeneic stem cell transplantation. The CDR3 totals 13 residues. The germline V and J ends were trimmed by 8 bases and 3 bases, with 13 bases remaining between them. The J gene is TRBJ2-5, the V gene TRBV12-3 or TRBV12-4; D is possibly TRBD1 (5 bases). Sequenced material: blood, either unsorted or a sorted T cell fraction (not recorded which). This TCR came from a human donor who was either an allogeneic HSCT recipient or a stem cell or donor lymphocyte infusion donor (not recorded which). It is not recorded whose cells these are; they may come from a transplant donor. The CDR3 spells CASQGLPEETQYF. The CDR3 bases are TGTGCCAGCCAGGGCTTACCCGAAGAGACCCAGTACTTC.